One sample yielded the 10 T cell receptor beta chains listed below, sequenced in a study of radiation and T cells in renal cell carcinoma. As to time point: baseline pretreatment blood. Treatment: 15 Gy SBRT to primary tumor, nephrectomy 4 weeks later. Some clones are missing from TCRdb's copy, which holds only in-frame ones; the method was immunoSEQ multiplex PCR. The sample records 100,000 to 150,000 clones, 82% being singletons. Sequenced here: blood, sampled from a patient whose treatment included radiotherapy and nephrectomy. The receptors here all came from a woman aged 55-69 years with renal cell carcinoma.

Notes on this clone: Sequence at one end of the junction differs from germline and may be a read error. The chain employs TRBV7-7 and TRBJ1-1; TRBD1 might be the D (5 bases). This CDR3 region has 13 residues. Germline CDR1 is SSHAT and CDR2 is FNYEAQ (reference sequence). DNA of the CDR3: TGTGCTAGCAGCACCGACAGGAACACTGAAGCTTTCTTT. Protein product: CASSTDRNTEAFF.

V and J are TRBV28 and TRBJ2-7, with 12 bases matching TRBD1. Germline V lookup: CDR1 MDHEN, CDR2 SYDVKM. The CDR3 runs to 16 residues. V shed 6 bases, J shed 4 bases, and the junction held 10 bases outside the gene matches. The CDR3 DNA is TGTGCCAGCAGCGCCCCCGGGACAGGGGGCTGGTACGAGCAGTACTTC. This sequence encodes CASSAPGTGGWYEQYF. The complete variable domain, with remaining parts taken from reference TRBV28 and TRBJ2-7, reads DVKVTQSSRYLVKRTGEKVFLECVQDMDHENMFWYRQDPGLGLRLIYFSYDVKMKEKGDIPEGYSVSREKKERFSLILESASTNQTSMYLCASSAPGTGGWYEQYFGPGTRLTVT.

The CDR3 nucleotides are TGTGCCAGCAGCGCAGGGGGCCACAGGGAGGGAAAACTGTTTTTT. Amino acid sequence: CASSAGGHREGKLFF. The chain carries TRBV9 and TRBJ1-4, with 8 bases fitting TRBD1. In germline, CDR1 is SGDLS, CDR2 YYNGEE. The V gene end was trimmed by 3 bases and the J gene end by 10 bases; junction bases not matched to a gene: 11. CDR3 length: 15 amino acids.

The rearrangement uses TRBV19 and TRBJ1-5; D unclear. The CDR3 sequence is 15 residues long. V lost 7 bases and J 0 bases, leaving 13 bases between the germline ends. Germline V gene data show CDR1 as LNHDA and CDR2 as SQIVND (reference sequence). The CDR3 sequence: CASTPSDYSNQPQHF. The CDR3, as DNA: TGTGCCAGTACCCCGTCAGATTATAGCAATCAGCCCCAGCATTTT.

The genes are TRBV5-6 and TRBJ2-3, with no clear D. Germline CDR1 is SGHDT and CDR2 is YYEEEE. The CDR3 extends over 13 amino acids. V lost 3 bases and J lost 2, with 7 bases in between. DNA of the CDR3: TGTGCCAGCAGCTATCCTTTCACAGATACGCAGTATTTT. Protein: CASSYPFTDTQYF.

The chain joins TRBV5-1 to TRBJ1-1; D unclear. Trimming stripped 0 bases from V and 0 bases from J, with 6 bases between. This CDR3 spans 14 amino acids. Germline V lookup: CDR1 SGHRS, CDR2 YFSETQ. CDR3 protein: CASSLDPLNTEAFF. As DNA, the CDR3 is TGCGCCAGCAGCTTGGATCCCTTGAACACTGAAGCTTTCTTT.

The chain is built from TRBV19 and TRBJ2-7; 9 bases are a match to TRBD1. Losses at the gene ends were 5 bases for V and 1 base for J; bases not matched to a gene: 6. Germline V gene sequence: CDR1 LNHDA, CDR2 SQIVND (reference sequence). The CDR3 is made up of 15 amino acids. CDR3 DNA sequence: TGTGCCAGTAGTCCCGGGACAGGGCGGTCCTACGAGCAGTACTTC. Its protein product is CASSPGTGRSYEQYF.

The genes are TRBV25-1 and TRBJ1-3; TRBD1 is a possible D gene (5 bases). The CDR3 has 15 residues. Deletions cut 3 bases from V and 2 bases from J, with 11 bases between. CDR1 MGHDK and CDR2 SYGVNS come from the germline V gene. The CDR3 protein is CASSDSVGAGNTIYF. The CDR3 DNA reads as TGTGCCAGCAGTGACTCAGTGGGGGCTGGAAACACCATATATTTT.

The rearrangement uses TRBV6-1 and TRBJ2-2; D gene uncertain. V lost 8 bases, J lost 2 bases, and 9 bases lay in between. Germline lookup yields CDR1 MNHNS and CDR2 SASEGT. The CDR3 covers 13 residues. CDR3 bases: TGTGCCAGCTCGATCGGAAACACCGGGGAGCTGTTTTTT. Translated, it gives CASSIGNTGELFF.

The sample holds a few counts of this clone. The genes are TRBV5-4 and TRBJ1-2; 10 bases match TRBD1. The CDR3 contains 16 residues. Trimming took 3 bases from V and 4 from J; bases not matched to a gene: 9. Germline V gives CDR1 SGHNT, CDR2 YYREEE (reference sequence). The CDR3 region has the DNA TGTGCCAGCAGCTCCCTCGGGGGACAGGGGAGCTATGGCTACACCTTC. Residues: CASSSLGGQGSYGYTF.